Many counts were recorded for the clone carrying this T cell receptor (beta chain). This sample is part of a study of T cells in Graves' hyperthyroidism and ophthalmopathy. Germline assignment: CDR1 MNHEY and CDR2 SVGEGT. CDR3 size: 14 residues. Between the trimmed V and J ends, which lost 4 bases and 4 bases, there was a span of 13 bases. RNA transcripts gave rise to amplified TCR beta CDR3 regions. Carried out on the TCR CDR3, a first-round RT-PCR used the HTBI primer set. MiXCR, applied by TCRdb to the multiplex PCR reads, yields one record per CDR3 protein. The sample shows 490,000 or so distinct CDR3 sequences, roughly 45% of them seen only once.

This receptor was obtained from an adult woman with Graves' disease, either hyperthyroidism or ophthalmopathy (not recorded which). V usage is TRBV6-2 or TRBV6-3 and J usage is TRBJ2-5; TRBD1 might be the D (5 bases). The sample was peripheral blood or thyroid tissue (not recorded which). In nucleotides, the CDR3 is TGTGCCAGCAGTTCGTCAGGGAAGGGAGAGACCCAGTACTTC. Its protein product is CASSSSGKGETQYF.